The 25 T cell receptor beta chains presented below share a single source sample, sequenced in a study of shared clonotypes between healthy human individuals (dated by TCRdb to 2020 to 2021). The library was prepared using the immunoSEQ multiplex PCR assay. Held by TCRdb, this immuneACCESS table contains in-frame sequences only and omits some clones. Under half of the omission traces to an unresolved V gene where checked; the cause of the rest is unknown. The sample data list around 1.6 million clones, and 95% to 99% of these were observed just once. In total, the top ten clones hold around 0.47% of the sample. Sequencing input: naive CD4+ T cells sorted from blood. This sample's cell subset or site label indicates: CD45RA+ positively selected. The receptors shown here come from a young man in good health.

The chain has TRBV7-8 and TRBJ1-2; D uncertain. CDR1 is SGHVS and CDR2 is FQNEAQ in the germline V gene. This CDR3 is 14 amino acids long. The V gene lost 5 bases and the J gene lost 1 base, with 11 bases spanning the gap. The CDR3 loop is CASSRGRINYGYTF. CDR3 bases: TGTGCCAGCAGCCGAGGCCGTATTAACTATGGCTACACCTTC. Full variable domain (remainder filled in from reference TRBV7-8 and TRBJ1-2): GAGVSQSPRYKVAKRGQDVALRCDPISGHVSLFWYQQALGQGPEFLTYFQNEAQLDKSGLPSDRFFAERPEGSVSTLKIQRTQQEDSAVYLCASSRGRINYGYTFGSGTRLTVV.

J is TRBJ2-7 and V is TRBV25-1; D call uncertain. In germline, CDR1 is MGHDK, CDR2 SYGVNS. V was trimmed by 6 bases and J by 6 bases, leaving 18 bases between them. This CDR3 has 14 amino acids. The CDR3, as DNA: TGTGCCAGCAGCACTACGGCTATACGACTCGAGCAGTACTTC. This translates into CASSTTAIRLEQYF.

The chain combines TRBV7-8 with TRBJ1-5, with D perhaps TRBD1 (6 bases). The V gene's germline CDR1 is SGHVS and CDR2 FQNEAQ. This CDR3 is 13 amino acids long. V lost 5 bases and J lost 16, with 21 bases in between. This chain's CDR3 is CASSPTTTGLGHF. The CDR3 region has the DNA TGTGCCAGCAGCCCCACCACGACAGGACTGGGCCATTTT.

The V gene is TRBV4-2, the J gene TRBJ2-1, with 12 nucleotides matching TRBD2. Germline CDR1 reads LGHNA; CDR2 reads YNFKEQ. V shed 4 bases and J 5 bases; nucleotides not matched to a gene: 9. The CDR3 extends over 17 amino acids. The CDR3 loop is CASSRGPLAGGNNEQFF. The CDR3 DNA reads TGTGCCAGCAGCCGAGGGCCGCTAGCGGGAGGGAACAATGAGCAGTTCTTC.

The chain is built from TRBV7-8 and TRBJ1-2, with D possibly being TRBD1 (6 bases). The V gene's germline CDR1 is SGHVS and CDR2 FQNEAQ. V lost 3 bases and J lost 2, with 13 bases in between. The CDR3 covers 15 residues. The CDR3 reads CASSFSSTGNYGYTF. Written as DNA, the CDR3 is TGTGCCAGCAGCTTTAGTTCTACAGGGAACTATGGCTACACCTTC.

The rearrangement uses TRBV4-2 and TRBJ2-7, with 11 positions matching TRBD2. J lost 4 bases, V lost 0 bases, and 2 bases had no gene match. Per the germline V gene, CDR1 is LGHNA and CDR2 is YNFKEQ. CDR3 length equals 15 residues. Here the CDR3 DNA reads TGTGCCAGCAGCCAAGACCTAGCGGGAGGTTACGAGCAGTACTTC. Protein: CASSQDLAGGYEQYF.

The genes are TRBV10-1 and TRBJ2-1, with 16 bases fitting TRBD2. In germline, CDR1 is WNHNN, CDR2 SYGVQD (reference sequence). The V segment lost 6 bases and the J segment 11 bases; nucleotides outside the gene matches: 10. The CDR3 is 16 amino acids. The CDR3 is CASSEGTSGRAYKQFF. CDR3 nucleotides: TGCGCCAGCAGCGAAGGGACTAGCGGGAGGGCCTACAAGCAGTTCTTC.

The chain carries TRBV5-6 and TRBJ2-2, with no clear D. This CDR3 is built from 15 residues. Germline values: CDR1 SGHDT, CDR2 YYEEEE. V was trimmed by 6 bases and J by 7 bases, leaving 19 bases between them. CDR3 protein: CASTPSTKSNGELFF. CDR3 sequence (DNA): TGTGCCAGCACCCCGTCAACGAAAAGCAACGGGGAGCTGTTTTTT.

A single count supports this clone. This sequence joins TRBV5-6 and TRBJ1-5; no definite D call. The V end was cut by 2 bases, the J end by 6 bases, with 6 bases between. Germline-derived CDR1 and CDR2 are SGHDT and YYEEEE. This CDR3 region has 12 residues. In DNA, the CDR3 is TGTGCCAGCAGCTTTAGAGGTCAGCCCCAGCATTTT. Its translation: CASSFRGQPQHF.

This sequence joins TRBV19 and TRBJ2-3; D gene unclear. CDR1 LNHDA and CDR2 SQIVND come from the germline V gene (reference sequence). The CDR3 consists of 11 residues. Trimming stripped 5 bases from V and 4 bases from J, with 4 bases between. In nucleotides, the CDR3 is TGTGCCAGTAGTTCCGCAGATACGCAGTATTTT. Translated, it gives CASSSADTQYF.

This chain joins TRBV19 and TRBJ1-1, with 8 bases identical to TRBD1. V gave up 5 bases and J gave up 4 bases; unmatched junction bases: 9. Germline V gene sequence: CDR1 LNHDA, CDR2 SQIVND (reference sequence). The CDR3 has 15 residues. The CDR3: CASSVGQGWSTEAFF. CDR3 nucleotide sequence: TGTGCCAGTAGTGTAGGACAGGGCTGGAGCACTGAAGCTTTCTTT.

This chain connects TRBV9 to TRBJ2-3; TRBD2 might be the D (5 bases). V was cut by 4 bases and J by 7 bases, with 22 bases left in between. In germline, CDR1 is SGDLS, CDR2 YYNGEE. The CDR3 length is 16 residues. DNA of the CDR3: TGTGCCAGCAGCCCTCCGGGATCCCTCTCCTCCTATACGCAGTATTTT. Protein product: CASSPPGSLSSYTQYF.

This sequence joins TRBV5-1 and TRBJ1-5; 9 bases fit TRBD1. The germline gives CDR1 SGHRS, CDR2 YFSETQ. The CDR3 loop spans 15 amino acids. The junction had 2 bases not matched to a gene; V was cut back by 0 bases and J by 4 bases. CDR3 sequence reads: CASSLEGTGNQPQHF. In DNA form, the CDR3 reads TGCGCCAGCAGCTTGGAGGGGACAGGGAATCAGCCCCAGCATTTT.

V usage is TRBV15 and J usage is TRBJ2-5, with no clear D. The length of the CDR3 is 14 residues. The germline CDR1 and CDR2 sequences are LNHNV and YYDKDF (reference sequence). V lost 0 bases to trimming and J lost 5 bases, with 10 bases between them. The CDR3, as DNA: TGTGCCACCAGCAGAGATTTGGATGGGGAGACCCAGTACTTC. It codes for CATSRDLDGETQYF.

The rearrangement uses TRBV7-9 and TRBJ2-1; 10 bases align to TRBD2. The germline CDR1 and CDR2 sequences are SEHNR and FQNEAQ (reference sequence). Germline trimming cut 6 bases from V and 15 bases from J; bases unmatched to any gene: 14. The CDR3 is 14 residues long. CDR3 amino acids: CASSRGLAGVWAFF. The CDR3 coding sequence is TGTGCCAGCAGTCGGGGGCTAGCGGGAGTTTGGGCGTTCTTC.

The V and J genes are TRBV14 and TRBJ1-3; TRBD1 might be the D (5 bases). The CDR3 loop spans 14 amino acids. Trimming removed 2 bases from V and 11 bases from J, with 16 bases in between. Germline-derived CDR1 and CDR2 are SGHDN and FVKESK. In DNA, the CDR3 is TGTGCCAGCAGCCAAACATGGGGTGGACACGCCATATATTTT. Its translation is CASSQTWGGHAIYF.

The J gene is TRBJ2-3, the V gene TRBV18, with 8 bases that match TRBD2. With V trimmed by 3 bases and J by 3 bases, 8 bases remained unmatched. This CDR3 comprises 16 residues. The V gene's germline CDR1 is KGHSH and CDR2 LQKENI. For the CDR3, the DNA is TGTGCCAGCTCACCCATACCGGGACTAGGGACAGATACGCAGTATTTT. This gives the protein CASSPIPGLGTDTQYF. Looking up the rest from reference TRBV18 and TRBJ2-3 gives the full variable domain: NAGVMQNPRHLVRRRGQEARLRCSPMKGHSHVYWYRQLPEEGLKFMVYLQKENIIDESGMPKERFSAEFPKEGPSILRIQQVVRGDSAAYFCASSPIPGLGTDTQYFGPGTRLTVL.

The V gene is TRBV28, the J gene TRBJ2-3, with D possibly being TRBD2 (5 bases). Trimming pared 7 bases from V and 4 bases from J, leaving 12 bases between. Germline assignment: CDR1 MDHEN and CDR2 SYDVKM. The CDR3 loop spans 13 amino acids. This CDR3 reads CASKTGSPDTQYF. CDR3 sequence (DNA): TGTGCCAGCAAAACGGGGAGCCCAGATACGCAGTATTTT.

The chain combines TRBV7-2 with TRBJ2-7; D is possibly TRBD1 (5 bases). CDR1 is SGHTA, CDR2 FQGNSA, per germline. V lost 2 bases and J lost 3, with 11 bases in between. The CDR3 sequence is 14 residues long. CDR3 sequence reads: CASSLRIQGYEQYF. In DNA, the CDR3 is TGTGCCAGCAGCTTAAGGATTCAGGGCTACGAGCAGTACTTC.

The rearrangement joins TRBV7-4 to TRBJ1-2; 7 nucleotides line up with TRBD1. CDR3 length equals 14 residues. Per germline, CDR1 SGHVT and CDR2 SQSDAQ. Trimming removed 4 bases from V and 4 bases from J; junction bases left unmatched: 6. CDR3 loop: CASSSGTVSYGYTF. CDR3 nucleotides: TGTGCCAGCAGCTCCGGGACAGTTTCCTATGGCTACACCTTC.

This chain links TRBV2 with TRBJ2-1; the D call may be TRBD1 or TRBD2 (5 bases each). Germline V gene sequence: CDR1 SNHLY, CDR2 FYNNEI. This CDR3 has 14 amino acids. V was shortened by 6 bases and J by 7 bases, with 16 bases between the two germline ends. The CDR3 nucleotides read TGTGCCAGCAGGGGACGGCGAGGGAGTAATGAGCAGTTCTTC. Translation: CASRGRRGSNEQFF.

The rearrangement links TRBV6-6 to TRBJ2-7; 7 nucleotides align to TRBD2. Germline V gene sequence: CDR1 MNHNY, CDR2 SVGAGI (reference sequence). V lost 0 bases, J lost 4 bases, and 3 bases stayed unmatched. The CDR3 loop spans 14 amino acids. CDR3 in DNA: TGTGCCAGCAGTTACTCGACTAGCCGGTACGAGCAGTACTTC. Its translation is CASSYSTSRYEQYF.

This chain uses TRBV27 with TRBJ2-7, with TRBD1 as a possible D gene (6 bases). Germline lookup yields CDR1 MNHEY and CDR2 SMNVEV (reference sequence). The CDR3 has 15 amino acids. Trimming removed 5 bases from V and 2 bases from J, with 16 bases in between. CDR3 loop: CASSASHRDPYEQYF. DNA for the CDR3: TGTGCCAGCAGTGCCTCCCACAGGGACCCCTACGAGCAGTACTTC.

V and J are TRBV5-5 and TRBJ2-2; D uncertain. Trimming took off 4 bases at V and 7 bases at J, with 8 bases between the two ends. The CDR3 is 12 residues long. CDR1 is SGHKS, CDR2 YYEKEE, per germline (reference sequence). Here the CDR3 DNA reads TGTGCCAGCAGCCACGCTCTCGGGGAGCTGTTTTTT. Protein: CASSHALGELFF. The full variable domain, completed using reference TRBV5-5 and TRBJ2-2, is DAGVTQSPTHLIKTRGQQVTLRCSPISGHKSVSWYQQVLGQGPQFIFQYYEKEERGRGNFPDRFSARQFPNYSSELNVNALLLGDSALYLCASSHALGELFFGEGSRLTVL.

As for this clone: This sample also contains other DNA sequences that code for the same CDR3. The V gene is TRBV19, the J gene TRBJ2-1, with TRBD2 as a possible D gene (5 bases). Germline-derived CDR1 and CDR2 are LNHDA and SQIVND (reference sequence). CDR3 length: 11 amino acids. V lost 4 bases, J lost 9 bases, and 7 bases lay in between. CDR3 sequence: CASSRGFEQFF. CDR3 in DNA: TGTGCCAGTAGTAGAGGGTTTGAGCAGTTCTTC.